This entry is about one T cell receptor (beta chain). 13 Jbeta primers and 60 Vbeta primers were used for the PCR. The data were produced by immunoSEQ multiplex PCR, yet TCRdb's version contains in-frame clones alone and is incomplete. Seen in this sample are 74,000 or so clones; the ten most common clones hold approximately 1.4%. The entry originates in a study of cytomegalovirus exposure and HLA in healthy donors. The source of this sequence is a woman aged 55-70 years in good health and CMV-seronegative. Sequencing input: PBMCs.

This CDR3 is CASSSEDLRLGDIQYF. CDR3 coding DNA: TGTGCCAGCAGCTCAGAGGACCTCCGGTTAGGGGACATTCAGTACTTC. The rearrangement joins TRBV7-9 to TRBJ2-4, with a possible D match to TRBD1 (5 bases). The CDR3 has 16 residues. CDR1 is SEHNR and CDR2 is FQNEAQ in the germline V gene (reference sequence). The ends were cut back, 4 bases at V and 8 bases at J, with 21 bases in the middle.